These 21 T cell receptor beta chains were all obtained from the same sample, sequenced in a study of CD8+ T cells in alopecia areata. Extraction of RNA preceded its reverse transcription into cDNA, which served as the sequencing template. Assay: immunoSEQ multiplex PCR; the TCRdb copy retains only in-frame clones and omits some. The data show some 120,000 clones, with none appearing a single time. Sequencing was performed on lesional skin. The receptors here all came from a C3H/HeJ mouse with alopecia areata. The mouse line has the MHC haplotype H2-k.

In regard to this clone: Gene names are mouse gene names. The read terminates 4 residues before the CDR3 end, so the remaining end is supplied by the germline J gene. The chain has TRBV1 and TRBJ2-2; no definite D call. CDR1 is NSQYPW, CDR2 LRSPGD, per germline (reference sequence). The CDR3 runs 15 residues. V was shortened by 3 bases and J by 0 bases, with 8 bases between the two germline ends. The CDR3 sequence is CTCSAPRSNTGQLYF. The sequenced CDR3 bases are TGCACCTGCAGTGCCCCGAGGTCAAACACCGGG.

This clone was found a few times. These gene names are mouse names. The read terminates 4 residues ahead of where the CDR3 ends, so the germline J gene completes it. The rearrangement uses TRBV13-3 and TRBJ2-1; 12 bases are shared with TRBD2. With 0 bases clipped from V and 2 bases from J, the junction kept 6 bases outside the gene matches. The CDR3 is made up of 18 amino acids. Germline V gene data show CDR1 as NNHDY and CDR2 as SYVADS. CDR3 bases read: TGTGCCAGCAGTGATGCAGGTGGACTGGGGGGGTACTATGCT. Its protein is CASSDAGGLGGYYA. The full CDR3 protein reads CASSDAGGLGGYYAEQFF.

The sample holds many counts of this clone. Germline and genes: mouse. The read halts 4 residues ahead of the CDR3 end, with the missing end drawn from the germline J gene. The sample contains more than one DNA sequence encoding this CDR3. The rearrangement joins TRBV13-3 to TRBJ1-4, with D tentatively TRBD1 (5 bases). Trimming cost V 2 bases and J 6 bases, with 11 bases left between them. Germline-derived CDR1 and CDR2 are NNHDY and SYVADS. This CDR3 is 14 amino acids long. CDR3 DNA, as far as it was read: TGTGCCAGCAGTGACCAGGGCGGGGACGAA. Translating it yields CASSDQGGDE. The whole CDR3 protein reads CASSDQGGDERLFF.

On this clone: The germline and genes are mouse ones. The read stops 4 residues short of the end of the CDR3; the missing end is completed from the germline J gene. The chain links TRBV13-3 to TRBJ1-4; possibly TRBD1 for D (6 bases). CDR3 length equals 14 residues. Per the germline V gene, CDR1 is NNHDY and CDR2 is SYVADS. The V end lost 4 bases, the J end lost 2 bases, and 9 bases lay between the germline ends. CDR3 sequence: CASSSGESNERLFF. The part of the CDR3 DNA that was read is TGTGCCAGCAGTTCAGGGGAGTCCAACGAA. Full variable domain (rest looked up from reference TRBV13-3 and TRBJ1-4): EAAVTQSPRSKVAVTGGKVTLSCHQTNNHDYMYWYRQDTGHGLRLIHYSYVADSTEKGDIPDGYKASRPSQENFSLILELASLSQTAVYFCASSSGESNERLFFGHGTKLSVL.

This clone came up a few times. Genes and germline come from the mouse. The CDR3 loop reads CASSFGQGDTEVFF. The CDR3 bases that were read are TGTGCCAGCAGTTTTGGACAGGGGGACACA. V and J are TRBV19 and TRBJ1-1; 10 positions agree with TRBD1. The observed sequence ends 4 residues before the CDR3 terminus, with the missing tail filled in from the germline J gene. The CDR3 has 14 amino acids. Germline values: CDR1 FNHDT, CDR2 SITEND (reference sequence). V gave up 4 bases and J gave up 3 bases; unmatched junction bases: 3.

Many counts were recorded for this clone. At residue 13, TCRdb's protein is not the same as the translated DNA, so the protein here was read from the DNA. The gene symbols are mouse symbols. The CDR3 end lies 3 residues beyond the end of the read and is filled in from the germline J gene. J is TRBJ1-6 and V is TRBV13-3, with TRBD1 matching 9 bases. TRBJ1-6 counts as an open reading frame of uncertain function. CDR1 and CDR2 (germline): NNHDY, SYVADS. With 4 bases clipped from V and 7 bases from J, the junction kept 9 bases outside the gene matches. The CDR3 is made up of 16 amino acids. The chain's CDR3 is CASSPTGGRGNSPLYF. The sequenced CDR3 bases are TGTGCCAGCAGTCCGACAGGGGGAAGAGGAAATTCGCCC.

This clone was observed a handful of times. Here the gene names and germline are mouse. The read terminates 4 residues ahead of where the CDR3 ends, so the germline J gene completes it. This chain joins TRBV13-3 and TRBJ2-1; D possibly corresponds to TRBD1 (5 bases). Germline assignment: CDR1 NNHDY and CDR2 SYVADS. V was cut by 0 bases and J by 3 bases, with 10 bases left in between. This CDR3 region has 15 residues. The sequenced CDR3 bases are TGTGCCAGCAGTGATGTAGGGGAAGGCTATGCT. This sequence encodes CASSDVGEGYA. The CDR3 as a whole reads CASSDVGEGYAEQFF.

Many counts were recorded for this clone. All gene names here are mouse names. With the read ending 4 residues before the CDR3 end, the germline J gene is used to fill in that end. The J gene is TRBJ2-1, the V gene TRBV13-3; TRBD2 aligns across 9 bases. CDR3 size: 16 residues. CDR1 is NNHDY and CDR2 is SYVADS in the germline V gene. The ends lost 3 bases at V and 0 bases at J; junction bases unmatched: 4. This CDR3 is CASSVPGLGNYAEQFF. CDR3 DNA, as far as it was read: TGTGCCAGCAGTGTCCCGGGACTGGGTAACTATGCT.

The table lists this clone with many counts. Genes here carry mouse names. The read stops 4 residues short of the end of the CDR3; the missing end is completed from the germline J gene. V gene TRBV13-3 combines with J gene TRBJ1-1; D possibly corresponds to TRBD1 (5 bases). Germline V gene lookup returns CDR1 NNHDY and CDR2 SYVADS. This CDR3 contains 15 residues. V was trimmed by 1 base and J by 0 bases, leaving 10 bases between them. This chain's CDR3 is CASSDYGRANTEVFF. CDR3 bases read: TGTGCCAGCAGTGATTACGGCAGGGCAAACACA.

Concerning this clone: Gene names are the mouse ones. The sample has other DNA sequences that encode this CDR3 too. CDR3 DNA (partial): TGTGCCAGCAGCCAAGGACTGGGCGTTTATGCT. This gives the protein CASSQGLGVYA. The full-length CDR3 reads as CASSQGLGVYAEQFF. The genes are TRBV5 and TRBJ2-1; 7 bases line up with TRBD2. The observed sequence ends 4 residues before the CDR3 terminus, with the missing tail filled in from the germline J gene. There are 15 residues in the CDR3. J gave up 4 bases and V 1 base, and 4 bases lay outside the gene matches. Germline assignment: CDR1 LGHNA and CDR2 YNLKQL (reference sequence).

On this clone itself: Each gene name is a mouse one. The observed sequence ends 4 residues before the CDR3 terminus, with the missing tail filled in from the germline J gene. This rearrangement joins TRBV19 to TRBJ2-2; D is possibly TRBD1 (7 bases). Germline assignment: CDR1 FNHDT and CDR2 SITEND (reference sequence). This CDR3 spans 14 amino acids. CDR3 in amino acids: CASSIEGAGGQLYF. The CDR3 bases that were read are TGTGCCAGCAGTATAGAGGGGGCTGGCGGG.

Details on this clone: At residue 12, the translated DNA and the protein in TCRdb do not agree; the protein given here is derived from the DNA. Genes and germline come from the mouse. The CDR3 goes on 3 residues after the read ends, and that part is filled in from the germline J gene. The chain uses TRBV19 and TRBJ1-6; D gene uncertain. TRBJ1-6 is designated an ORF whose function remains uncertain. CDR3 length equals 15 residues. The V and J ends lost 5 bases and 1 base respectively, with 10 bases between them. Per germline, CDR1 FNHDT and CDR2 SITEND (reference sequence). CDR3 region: CASSARQSYNSPLYF. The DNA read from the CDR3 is TGTGCCAGCAGCGCCCGACAATCCTATAATTCGCCC.

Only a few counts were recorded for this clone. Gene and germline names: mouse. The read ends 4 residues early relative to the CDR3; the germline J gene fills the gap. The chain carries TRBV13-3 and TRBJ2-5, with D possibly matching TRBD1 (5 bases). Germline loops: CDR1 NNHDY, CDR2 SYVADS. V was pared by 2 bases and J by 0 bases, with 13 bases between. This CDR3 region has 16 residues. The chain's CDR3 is CASSEQGKGNQDTQYF. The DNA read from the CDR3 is TGTGCCAGCAGTGAGCAGGGAAAGGGGAACCAAGAC.

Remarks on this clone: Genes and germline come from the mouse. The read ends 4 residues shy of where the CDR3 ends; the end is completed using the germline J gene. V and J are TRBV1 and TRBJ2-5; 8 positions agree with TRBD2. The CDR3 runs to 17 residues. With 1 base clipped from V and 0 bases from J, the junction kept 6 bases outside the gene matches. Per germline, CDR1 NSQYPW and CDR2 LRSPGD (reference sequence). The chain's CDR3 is CTCSAAKDWDNQDTQYF. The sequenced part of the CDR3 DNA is TGCACCTGCAGTGCAGCCAAGGACTGGGACAACCAAGAC.

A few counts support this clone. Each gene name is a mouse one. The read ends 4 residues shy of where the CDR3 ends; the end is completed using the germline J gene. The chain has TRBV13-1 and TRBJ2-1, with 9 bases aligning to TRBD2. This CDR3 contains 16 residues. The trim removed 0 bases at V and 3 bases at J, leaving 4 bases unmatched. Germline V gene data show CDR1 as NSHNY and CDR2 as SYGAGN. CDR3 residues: CASSDDGGALYAEQFF. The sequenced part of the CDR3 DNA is TGTGCCAGCAGTGATGATGGGGGGGCGCTCTATGCT.

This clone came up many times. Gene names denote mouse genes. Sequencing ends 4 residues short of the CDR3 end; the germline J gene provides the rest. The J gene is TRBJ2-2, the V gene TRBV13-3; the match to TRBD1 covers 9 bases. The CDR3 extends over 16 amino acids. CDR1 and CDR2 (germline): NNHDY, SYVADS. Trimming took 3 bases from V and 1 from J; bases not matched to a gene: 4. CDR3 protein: CASSAGTGKNTGQLYF. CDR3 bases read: TGTGCCAGCAGTGCCGGGACAGGGAAAAACACCGGG.

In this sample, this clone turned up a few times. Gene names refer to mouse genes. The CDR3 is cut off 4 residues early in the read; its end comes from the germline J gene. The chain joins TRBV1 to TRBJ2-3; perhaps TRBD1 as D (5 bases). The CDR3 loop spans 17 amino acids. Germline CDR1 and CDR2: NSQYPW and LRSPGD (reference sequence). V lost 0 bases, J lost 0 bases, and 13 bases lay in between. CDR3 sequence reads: CTCSADGQGDSAETLYF. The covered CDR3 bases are TGCACCTGCAGTGCAGATGGGCAGGGAGACAGTGCAGAA.

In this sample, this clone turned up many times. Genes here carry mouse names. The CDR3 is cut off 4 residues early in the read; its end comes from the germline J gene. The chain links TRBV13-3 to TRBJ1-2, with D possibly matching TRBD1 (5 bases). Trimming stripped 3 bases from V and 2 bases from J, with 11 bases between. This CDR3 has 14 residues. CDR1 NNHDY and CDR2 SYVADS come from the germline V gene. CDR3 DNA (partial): TGTGCCAGCAGTGGAGACAGTTGGAACTCC. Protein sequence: CASSGDSWNS. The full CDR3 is CASSGDSWNSDYTF.

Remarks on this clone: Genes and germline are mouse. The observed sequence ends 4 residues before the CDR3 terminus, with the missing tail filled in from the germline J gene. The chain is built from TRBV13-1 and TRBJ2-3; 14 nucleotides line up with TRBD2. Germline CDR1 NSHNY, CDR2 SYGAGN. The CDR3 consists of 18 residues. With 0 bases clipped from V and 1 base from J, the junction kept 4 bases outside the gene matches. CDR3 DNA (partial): TGTGCCAGCAGTGATGCGGGACTGGGGGGGCATGGTGCAGAA. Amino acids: CASSDAGLGGHGAE. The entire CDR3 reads CASSDAGLGGHGAETLYF.

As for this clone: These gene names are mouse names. The CDR3 reads CASSSGQPNNERLFF. CDR3 DNA (partial): TGTGCTAGCAGTAGCGGACAGCCAAACAACGAA. This chain links TRBV17 with TRBJ1-4, with D maybe TRBD1 (6 bases). The read ends 4 residues before the CDR3 terminus; that terminus is restored from the germline J gene. CDR3 length equals 15 residues. V was cut by 3 bases and J by 4 bases, with 12 bases left in between. Germline V gene lookup returns CDR1 MNHDT and CDR2 YYDKIL.

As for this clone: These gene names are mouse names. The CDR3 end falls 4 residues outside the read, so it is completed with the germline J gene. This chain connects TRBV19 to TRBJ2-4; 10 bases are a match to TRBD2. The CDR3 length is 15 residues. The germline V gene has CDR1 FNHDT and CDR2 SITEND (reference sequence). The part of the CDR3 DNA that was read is TGTGCCAGCAGACCCCCCTGGGGGGGCGCGAAC. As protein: CASRPPWGGAN. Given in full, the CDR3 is CASRPPWGGANTLYF.